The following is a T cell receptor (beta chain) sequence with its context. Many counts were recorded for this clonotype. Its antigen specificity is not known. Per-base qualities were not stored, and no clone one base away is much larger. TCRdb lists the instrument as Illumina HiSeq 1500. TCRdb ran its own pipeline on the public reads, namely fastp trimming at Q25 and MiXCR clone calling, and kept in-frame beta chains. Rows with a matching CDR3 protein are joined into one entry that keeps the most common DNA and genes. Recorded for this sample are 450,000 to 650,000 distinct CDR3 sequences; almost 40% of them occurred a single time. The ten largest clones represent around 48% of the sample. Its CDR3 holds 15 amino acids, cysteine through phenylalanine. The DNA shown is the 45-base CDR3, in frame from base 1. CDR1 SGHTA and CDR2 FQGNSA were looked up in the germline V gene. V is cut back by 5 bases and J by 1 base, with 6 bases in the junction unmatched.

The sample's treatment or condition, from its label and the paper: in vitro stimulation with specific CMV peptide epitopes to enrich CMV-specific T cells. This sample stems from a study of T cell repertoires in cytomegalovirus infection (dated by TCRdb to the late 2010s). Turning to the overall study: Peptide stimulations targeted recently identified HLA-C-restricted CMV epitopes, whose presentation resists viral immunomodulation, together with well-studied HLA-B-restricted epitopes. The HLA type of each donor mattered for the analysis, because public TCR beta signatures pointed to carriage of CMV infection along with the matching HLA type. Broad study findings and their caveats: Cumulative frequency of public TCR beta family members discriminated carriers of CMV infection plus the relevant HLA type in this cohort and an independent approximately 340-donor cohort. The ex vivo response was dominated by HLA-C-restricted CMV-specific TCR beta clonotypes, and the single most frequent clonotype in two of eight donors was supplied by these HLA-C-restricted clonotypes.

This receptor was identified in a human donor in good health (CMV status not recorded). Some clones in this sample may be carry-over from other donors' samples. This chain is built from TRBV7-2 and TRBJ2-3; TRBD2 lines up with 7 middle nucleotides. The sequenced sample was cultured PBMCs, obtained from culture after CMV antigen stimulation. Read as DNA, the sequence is TGTGCCAGCAGCACCCGGACTAGGGGCACAGATACGCAGTATTTT. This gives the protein CASSTRTRGTDTQYF.